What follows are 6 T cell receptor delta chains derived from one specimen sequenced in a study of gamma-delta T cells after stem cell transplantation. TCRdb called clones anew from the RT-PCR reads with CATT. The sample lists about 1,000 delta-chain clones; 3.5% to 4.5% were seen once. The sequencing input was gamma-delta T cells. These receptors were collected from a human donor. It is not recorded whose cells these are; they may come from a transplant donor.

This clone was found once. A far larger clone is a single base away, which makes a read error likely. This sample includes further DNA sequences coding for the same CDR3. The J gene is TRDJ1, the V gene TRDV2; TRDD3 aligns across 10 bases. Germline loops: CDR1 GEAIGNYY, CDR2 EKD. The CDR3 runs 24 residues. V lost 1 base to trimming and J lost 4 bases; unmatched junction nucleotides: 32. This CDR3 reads CACDTISQTFPRTGGYDRDDKLIF. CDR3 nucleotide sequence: TGTGCCTGTGACACGATCTCCCAAACCTTCCCCCGTACGGGGGGATACGATCGGGACGATAAACTCATCTTT.

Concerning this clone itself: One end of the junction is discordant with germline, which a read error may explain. Here the CDR3 reads CACDTLPVEIGWKRHTAKLIF. CDR3 bases: TGTGCCTGTGACACCCTCCCCGTTGAGATTGGGTGGAAACGCCACACCGCTAAACTCATCTTT. The gene calls are TRDV2 and TRDJ1; D uncertain. This CDR3 spans 21 amino acids. From germline, CDR1 is GEAIGNYY and CDR2 EKD.

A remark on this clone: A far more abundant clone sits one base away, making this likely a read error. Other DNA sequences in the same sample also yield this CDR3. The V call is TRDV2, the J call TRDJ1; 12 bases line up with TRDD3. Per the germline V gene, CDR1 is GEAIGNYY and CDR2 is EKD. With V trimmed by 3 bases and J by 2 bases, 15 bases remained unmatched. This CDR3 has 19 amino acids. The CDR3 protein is CACDPISLGDTLDTDKLIF. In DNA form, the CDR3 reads TGTGCCTGTGACCCGATTTCTCTGGGGGATACGCTAGATACCGATAAACTCATCTTT.

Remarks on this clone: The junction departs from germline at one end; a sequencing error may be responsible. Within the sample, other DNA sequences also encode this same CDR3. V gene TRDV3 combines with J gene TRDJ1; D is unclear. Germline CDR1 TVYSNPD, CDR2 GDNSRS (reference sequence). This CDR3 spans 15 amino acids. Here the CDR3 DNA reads TGCGCCTTTGAGACCCCTATATCCCACGCCGATAAACTCATCTTT. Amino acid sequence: CAFETPISHADKLIF.

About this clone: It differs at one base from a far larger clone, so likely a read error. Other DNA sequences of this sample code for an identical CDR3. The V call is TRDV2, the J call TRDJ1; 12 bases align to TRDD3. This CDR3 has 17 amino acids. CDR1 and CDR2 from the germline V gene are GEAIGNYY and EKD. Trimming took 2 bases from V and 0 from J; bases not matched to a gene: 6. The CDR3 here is CACDKLGDTLYTDKLIF. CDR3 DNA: TGTGCCTGTGACAAGCTGGGGGATACGCTGTACACCGATAAACTCATCTTT.

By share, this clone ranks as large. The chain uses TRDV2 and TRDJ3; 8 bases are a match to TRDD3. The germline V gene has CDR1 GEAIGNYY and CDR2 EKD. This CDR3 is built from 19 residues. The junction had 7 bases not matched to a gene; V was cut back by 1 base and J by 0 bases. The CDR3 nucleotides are TGTGCCTGTGACACAATGGGGGATTTCAGCTCCTGGGACACCCGACAGATGTTTTTC. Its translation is CACDTMGDFSSWDTRQMFF.